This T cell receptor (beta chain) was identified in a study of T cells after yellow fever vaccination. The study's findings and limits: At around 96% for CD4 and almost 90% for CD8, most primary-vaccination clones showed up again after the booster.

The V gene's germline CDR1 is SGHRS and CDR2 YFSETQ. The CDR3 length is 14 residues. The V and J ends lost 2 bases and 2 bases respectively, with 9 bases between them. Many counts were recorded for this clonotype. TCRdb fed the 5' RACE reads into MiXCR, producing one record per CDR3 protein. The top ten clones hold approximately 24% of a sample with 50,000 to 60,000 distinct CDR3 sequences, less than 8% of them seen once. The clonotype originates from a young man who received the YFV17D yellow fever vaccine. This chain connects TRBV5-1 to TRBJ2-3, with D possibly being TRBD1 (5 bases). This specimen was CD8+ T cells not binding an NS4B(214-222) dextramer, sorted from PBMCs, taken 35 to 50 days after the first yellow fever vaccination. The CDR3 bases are TGCGCCAGCAGCTTTACAGGATTCACAGATACGCAGTATTTT. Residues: CASSFTGFTDTQYF.